Presented here are 10 T cell receptor beta chains from one specimen sequenced in a study of identical twins. Using its own MiXCR run on the 5' RACE reads, TCRdb lists one record per CDR3 protein. The sample gives about 660,000 distinct CDR3 sequences, 8.6% of which show up once; 0.8% to 1% is in the top ten. The same data also went into a second study, on yellow fever vaccine responses in identical twins.

The sample was PBMCs. The receptors here all came from a woman aged 18-30 years in good health.

This chain links TRBV9 with TRBJ2-1, with TRBD1 identical over 9 bases. V was pared by 2 bases and J by 7 bases, with 1 base of the junction left unmatched. The CDR3 loop spans 13 amino acids. The germline V gene has CDR1 SGDLS and CDR2 YYNGEE. The CDR3 DNA is TGTGCCAGCAGCGTCGGGACAGGGAATGAGCAGTTCTTC. Translation gives CASSVGTGNEQFF.

The J gene is TRBJ2-7, the V gene TRBV5-6; TRBD2 might be the D (5 bases). The germline CDR1 and CDR2 sequences are SGHDT and YYEEEE. This CDR3 is 14 amino acids long. Trimming pared 4 bases from V and 7 bases from J, leaving 18 bases between. Here the CDR3 reads CASSPGTKLGEQYF. The DNA of the CDR3 is TGTGCCAGCAGCCCGGGAACCAAGTTGGGTGAGCAGTACTTC.

The chain links TRBV7-8 to TRBJ1-1, with D possibly TRBD1 on 5 matching bases. This CDR3 has 16 residues. The V and J ends lost 2 bases and 2 bases respectively, with 15 bases between them. Looked up from germline, CDR1 is SGHVS and CDR2 is FQNEAQ. The CDR3 spells CASSLMSSGINTEAFF. CDR3 sequence (DNA): TGTGCCAGCAGCTTAATGTCCTCAGGGATTAACACTGAAGCTTTCTTT.

This clonotype was recorded at least ten times. The rearrangement uses TRBV5-1 and TRBJ2-7, with 10 bases fitting TRBD1. V trimming: 7 bases; J trimming: 5 bases; junction bases outside the gene matches: 9. CDR1 and CDR2 from the germline V gene are SGHRS and YFSETQ. This CDR3 contains 14 residues. In nucleotides, the CDR3 is TGCGCCAGCGCTACCGGGACAGGGGCTGACGAGCAGTACTTC. Its translation is CASATGTGADEQYF.

In its sample, this clonotype was seen many times. This chain links TRBV5-1 with TRBJ2-5; D is undetermined. Trimming stripped 0 bases from V and 3 bases from J, with 15 bases between. Germline V gene lookup returns CDR1 SGHRS and CDR2 YFSETQ. The CDR3 consists of 16 residues. In DNA, the CDR3 is TGCGCCAGCAGCTTGGGTTCCAGGTTAGACAAAGAGACCCAGTACTTC. It is translated as CASSLGSRLDKETQYF.

A few counts support this clonotype. The V gene is TRBV29-1, the J gene TRBJ2-1, with 9 bases lining up with TRBD2. Trimming took 4 bases from V and 10 from J; bases not matched to a gene: 2. The germline V gene has CDR1 SQVTM and CDR2 ANQGSEA. The CDR3 runs 11 residues. This CDR3 reads CSVGGGGEQFF. The DNA of the CDR3 is TGCAGCGTTGGCGGGGGGGGGGAGCAGTTCTTC.

This clonotype was recorded at least ten times. The chain recombines TRBV7-9 with TRBJ2-1; D may be TRBD1 or TRBD2 (6 bases each). The V and J ends lost 5 bases and 3 bases respectively, with 14 bases between them. The germline CDR1 and CDR2 sequences are SEHNR and FQNEAQ (reference sequence). This CDR3 spans 15 amino acids. The CDR3 DNA reads as TGTGCCAGCAGCCCAGGGGAGGCCTACTACAATGAGCAGTTCTTC. Encoded protein: CASSPGEAYYNEQFF. Supplemented by reference TRBV7-9 and TRBJ2-1, the full variable domain reads DTGVSQNPRHKITKRGQNVTFRCDPISEHNRLYWYRQTLGQGPEFLTYFQNEAQLEKSRLLSDRFSAERPKGSFSTLEIQRTEQGDSAMYLCASSPGEAYYNEQFFGPGTRLTVL.

Many counts were recorded for this clonotype. J is TRBJ2-4 and V is TRBV7-3; 7 bases align to TRBD1. Germline lookup yields CDR1 SGHTA and CDR2 FQGTGA. The V and J ends lost 2 bases and 6 bases, in that order; junction bases with no gene match: 7. The CDR3 contains 15 residues. The CDR3 loop reads CASSLDPAGGNIQYF. In DNA, the CDR3 is TGTGCCAGCAGCTTAGATCCTGCAGGGGGAAACATTCAGTACTTC.

This clonotype was counted between two and nine times. The J gene is TRBJ2-7, the V gene TRBV4-3; 12 nucleotides line up with TRBD2. V was clipped by 0 bases and J by 1 base; unmatched bases: 1. The CDR3 spans 16 residues. Germline V gene data show CDR1 as LGHNA and CDR2 as YSLEER. The CDR3 region is CASSQDLAGGSYEQYF. For the CDR3, the DNA is TGCGCCAGCAGCCAAGATCTAGCGGGAGGGTCCTACGAGCAGTACTTC.

V usage is TRBV28 and J usage is TRBJ2-3, with D unclear. Between the trimmed V and J ends, which lost 5 bases and 7 bases, there was a span of 4 bases. The CDR3 runs 10 residues. Germline V CDR1 and CDR2: MDHEN, SYDVKM. Here the CDR3 DNA reads TGTGCCAGCAGTGAACATACGCAGTATTTT. This encodes CASSEHTQYF. Full variable domain (missing parts from reference TRBV28 and TRBJ2-3): DVKVTQSSRYLVKRTGEKVFLECVQDMDHENMFWYRQDPGLGLRLIYFSYDVKMKEKGDIPEGYSVSREKKERFSLILESASTNQTSMYLCASSEHTQYFGPGTRLTVL.